This TCR beta chain was observed in a study of blood T cell repertoires in COVID-19. Background on the study: Material from acute and convalescent COVID-19 was sourced from the United States, Italy and Spain. The cDNA or gDNA used as material had been derived from T cells, B-cell-depleted T cells, or PBMCs.

The CDR3 runs 13 residues. The junction had 8 bases not matched to a gene; V was cut back by 6 bases and J by 7 bases. Original analysis: Cell counts per sample came from amplifying reference gene primers. The method was immunoSEQ multiplex PCR; TCRdb's version includes in-frame clones alone and lacks a portion of them. The V and J calls and the clone size are those of that table, but D and trimming were determined from the DNA. Of about 310,000 clones in the sample, roughly nine tenths are singletons; the top ten hold roughly 2.3%. The sample comprised peripheral blood. This sequence originates from a man younger than 35 with active or convalescent COVID-19. The chain joins TRBV12-3 or TRBV12-4 to TRBJ2-7; TRBD1 agrees at 8 bases. The CDR3 reads CASSQGQAFEQYF. For the CDR3, the DNA is TGTGCCAGCAGCCAGGGACAGGCCTTTGAGCAGTACTTC.